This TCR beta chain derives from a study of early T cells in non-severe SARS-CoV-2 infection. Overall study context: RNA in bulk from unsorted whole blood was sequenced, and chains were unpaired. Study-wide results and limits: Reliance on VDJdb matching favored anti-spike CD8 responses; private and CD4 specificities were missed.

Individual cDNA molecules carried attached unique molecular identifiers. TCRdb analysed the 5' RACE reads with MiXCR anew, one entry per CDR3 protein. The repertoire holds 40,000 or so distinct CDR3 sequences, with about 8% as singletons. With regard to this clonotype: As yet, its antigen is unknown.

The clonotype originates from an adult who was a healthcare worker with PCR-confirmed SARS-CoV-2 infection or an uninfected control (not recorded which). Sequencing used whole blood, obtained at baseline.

CDR3 loop: CASSLNAAQNQPQHF. CDR3 DNA: TGTGCCAGCAGCTTGAATGCGGCGCAGAATCAGCCCCAGCATTTT. The chain is built from TRBV5-4 and TRBJ1-5, with unresolved D. The V gene lost 1 base and the J gene lost 4 bases, with 12 bases spanning the gap. Per the germline V gene, CDR1 is SGHNT and CDR2 is YYREEE (reference sequence). The CDR3 has 15 amino acids.